This entry lists 7 T cell receptor beta chains sequenced from one sample in a study of T cells in Graves' hyperthyroidism and ophthalmopathy. Authors of the study amplified TCR beta CDR3 regions from RNA transcripts. The HTBI primer set drove a first-round RT-PCR of the TCR CDR3. MiXCR, run by TCRdb on the multiplex PCR reads, gives a single entry per CDR3 protein. The table records around 200,000 distinct CDR3 sequences, around 19% of them present only once. Material for sequencing was blood. All receptors come from a man in his forties with Graves' hyperthyroidism.

This clonotype was observed many times. This chain connects TRBV11-2 to TRBJ2-3; a possible D gene is TRBD1 (6 bases). The CDR3 consists of 13 residues. Trimming removed 6 bases at V and 10 bases at J, with 17 bases between. Germline-derived CDR1 and CDR2 are SGHAT and FQNNGV. The chain's CDR3 is CASSLQQGLSQYF. As DNA, the CDR3 is TGTGCCAGCAGTCTTCAACAGGGTTTATCGCAGTATTTT.

This sequence joins TRBV25-1 and TRBJ1-2, with a possible D match to TRBD1 (5 bases). V lost 2 bases to trimming and J lost 7 bases, with 11 bases between them. The CDR3 extends over 13 amino acids. The germline gives CDR1 MGHDK, CDR2 SYGVNS. The CDR3 DNA reads as TGTGCCAGCAGTGAAGGGACCGCCGGTGGCTACACCTTC. Protein: CASSEGTAGGYTF.

This clonotype was observed at least ten times. The rearrangement uses TRBV2 and TRBJ2-5, with TRBD2 matching over 7 bases. This CDR3 is built from 16 residues. CDR1 and CDR2 (germline): SNHLY, FYNNEI. The ends lost 7 bases at V and 5 bases at J; junction bases unmatched: 16. The CDR3 nucleotides are TGTGCCAGCAAGAACGGACTAGGCGTTTTCTATGAGACCCAGTACTTC. Its translation is CASKNGLGVFYETQYF.

The table lists this clonotype with many counts. V is TRBV7-8 and J is TRBJ1-6; D possibly corresponds to TRBD1 (6 bases). Germline lookup yields CDR1 SGHVS and CDR2 FQNEAQ. The CDR3 loop spans 15 amino acids. V was shortened by 2 bases and J by 7 bases, with 12 bases between the two germline ends. CDR3 sequence: CASSLFSGANSPLHF. CDR3 coding DNA: TGTGCCAGCAGCTTATTCTCAGGGGCAAATTCACCCCTCCACTTT.

This sequence joins TRBV5-1 and TRBJ2-5, with D possibly called TRBD1 or TRBD2 (6 bases each). The CDR3 length is 16 residues. Trimming cost V 3 bases and J 4 bases, with 19 bases left between them. Germline V gives CDR1 SGHRS, CDR2 YFSETQ. CDR3 amino acids: CASSSLPGGPGETQYF. The CDR3 bases are TGCGCCAGCAGCTCCCTTCCCGGGGGCCCAGGAGAGACCCAGTACTTC.

This clonotype was counted at least ten times. This chain connects TRBV2 to TRBJ1-5; D is perhaps TRBD1 (6 bases). CDR1 is SNHLY and CDR2 is FYNNEI in the germline V gene. V was trimmed by 6 bases and J by 4 bases, leaving 16 bases between them. There are 15 residues in the CDR3. CDR3 coding DNA: TGTGCCAGCAGGCCCGGGGGCGGTAGGAATCAGCCCCAGCATTTT. It codes for CASRPGGGRNQPQHF.

This clonotype was detected ten times or more. The chain carries TRBV19 and TRBJ2-1; 9 bases align to TRBD1. The CDR3 has 16 residues. The ends lost 5 bases at V and 2 bases at J; junction bases unmatched: 7. CDR1 LNHDA and CDR2 SQIVND come from the germline V gene (reference sequence). CDR3 sequence reads: CASSRRTGDTYNEQFF. The CDR3 coding sequence is TGTGCCAGTAGTCGACGGACAGGGGATACCTACAATGAGCAGTTCTTC.